The source of this TCR beta chain is a study of control samples from healthy donors and cancer patients (dated by TCRdb to the early 2020s). Trimming removed 5 bases from V and 1 base from J, leaving 5 bases between the germline ends. CDR1 SQVTM and CDR2 ANQGSEA were looked up in the germline V gene. Counted from cysteine to phenylalanine, this CDR3 has 12 amino acids. Just CDR3 DNA is preserved here, 36 bases in frame from base 1. To prepare the library, the immunoSEQ multiplex PCR assay was applied. TCRdb limited this immuneACCESS table to in-frame rearrangements with V and J called. A share of clones is missing; checked studies link under half to unresolved V genes, and the rest is unexplained. This sample comprises about 92,000 clones, 82% of them detected only once. Of the sample, around a tenth falls within the top ten clones. This clone appeared a few times. Its binding antigen is unknown. No per-base quality is available; no much larger clone lies one base away.

Material for sequencing was blood. Rearrangement joined TRBV29-1 to TRBJ2-2; no D gene can be assigned with confidence. This sequence was found in a woman aged 60-70 years in good health. The CDR3 protein is CSVSLNTGELFF. Read as DNA, the sequence is TGCAGCGTTAGTCTGAACACCGGGGAGCTGTTTTTT.